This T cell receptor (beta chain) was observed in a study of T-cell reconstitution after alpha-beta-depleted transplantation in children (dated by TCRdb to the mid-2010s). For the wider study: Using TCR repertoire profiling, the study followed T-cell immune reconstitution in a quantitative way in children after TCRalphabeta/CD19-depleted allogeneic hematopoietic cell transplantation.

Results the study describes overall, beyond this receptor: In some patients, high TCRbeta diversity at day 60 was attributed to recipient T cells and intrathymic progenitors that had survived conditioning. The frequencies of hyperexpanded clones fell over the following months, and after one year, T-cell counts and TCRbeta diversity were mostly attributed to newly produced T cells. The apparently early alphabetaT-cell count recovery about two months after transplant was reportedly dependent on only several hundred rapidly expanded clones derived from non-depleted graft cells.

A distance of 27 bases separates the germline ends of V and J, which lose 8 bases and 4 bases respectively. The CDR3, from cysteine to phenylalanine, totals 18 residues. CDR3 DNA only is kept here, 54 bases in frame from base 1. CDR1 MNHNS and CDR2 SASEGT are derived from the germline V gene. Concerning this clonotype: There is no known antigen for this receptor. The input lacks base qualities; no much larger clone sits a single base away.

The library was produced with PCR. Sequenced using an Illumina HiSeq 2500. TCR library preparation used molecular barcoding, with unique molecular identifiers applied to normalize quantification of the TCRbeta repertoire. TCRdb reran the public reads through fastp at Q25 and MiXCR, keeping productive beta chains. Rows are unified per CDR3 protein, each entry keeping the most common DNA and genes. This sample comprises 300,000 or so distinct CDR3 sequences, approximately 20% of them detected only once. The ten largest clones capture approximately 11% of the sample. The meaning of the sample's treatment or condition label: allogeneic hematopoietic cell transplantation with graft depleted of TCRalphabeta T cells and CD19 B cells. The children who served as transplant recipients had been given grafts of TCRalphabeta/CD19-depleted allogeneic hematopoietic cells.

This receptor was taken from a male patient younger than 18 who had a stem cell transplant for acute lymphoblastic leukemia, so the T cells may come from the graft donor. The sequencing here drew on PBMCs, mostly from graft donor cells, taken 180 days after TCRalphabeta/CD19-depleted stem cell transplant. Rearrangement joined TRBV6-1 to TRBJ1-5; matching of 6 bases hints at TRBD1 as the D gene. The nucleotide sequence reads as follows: TGTGCCAGCCGCCCAGGGGCACAGTGGGGGATTTGGAATCAGCCCCAGCATTTT. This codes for CASRPGAQWGIWNQPQHF.